This T cell receptor (beta chain) was retrieved from a study of cytomegalovirus exposure and HLA in healthy donors. Study conclusions and caveats: Certain sequence variants were highly shared and formed a cluster, and this cluster was likely a sequencing artifact. A later analysis by the authors found several of the most significant clusters apparently linked to common viral pathogens. Reports described diagnosis of cytomegalovirus status by the classifier as highly specific and sensitive.

This CDR3 spans 16 amino acids. Trimming cost V 6 bases and J 4 bases; bases outside gene matches: 8. Germline lookup yields CDR1 SGHVS and CDR2 FQNEAQ. Points on this clone: Antigen unknown.

The PCR was carried out with 60 Vbeta primers and 13 Jbeta primers. TCRdb's table, derived via immunoSEQ multiplex PCR, lists solely in-frame clones and lacks some. Found here are some 99,000 clones, around three quarters of them singletons; the top ten hold more than 6%. This sequence was found in a woman in her 50s in good health and CMV-seropositive. Specimen: PBMCs. The chain carries TRBV7-8 and TRBJ2-1; the match to TRBD2 covers 11 bases. CDR3 nucleotides: TGTGCCAGCAGTTCTCTAGCGGGGGGTGATTACAATGAGCAGTTCTTC. Translation gives CASSSLAGGDYNEQFF.